This T cell receptor beta chain was sequenced during a study of blood T cell repertoires in COVID-19. The overall study: From T cells, B-cell-depleted T cells, or PBMCs came the material, which was cDNA or gDNA.

Germline CDR1 is MNHEY and CDR2 is SVGEGT. Trimming pared 0 bases from V and 4 bases from J, leaving 7 bases between. The CDR3 spans 13 residues. This table comes from immunoSEQ multiplex PCR, and its TCRdb copy is limited to in-frame clones, with some not included. The sample lists 200,000 to 250,000 clones; about four fifths were seen once. The sample consisted of peripheral blood. This sequence was found in a woman aged 40 to 55 with acute or convalescent COVID-19. The chain employs TRBV6-2 or TRBV6-3 and TRBJ2-7; D remains ambiguous. The CDR3 spells CASSYSQKYEQYF. CDR3 nucleotide sequence: TGTGCCAGCAGTTACTCACAGAAATACGAGCAGTACTTC.